These 5 T cell receptor beta chains share one sample of origin, sequenced in a study of T cell repertoires in cytomegalovirus infection. One entry per CDR3 protein results from TCRdb running MiXCR on the reads. The sample carries around 180,000 distinct CDR3 sequences, approximately 20% recorded once. Sequencing was performed on PBMCs. The receptor source for this set is a human donor in good health (CMV status not recorded). Some clones in this sample may be carry-over from other donors' samples.

This clonotype has more than one count but fewer than ten. The V and J genes are TRBV6-2 or TRBV6-3 and TRBJ2-1; tentatively, D is TRBD1 or TRBD2 (7 bases each). The CDR3 is 20 amino acids. V was clipped by 0 bases and J by 4 bases, with 25 bases between them. Per the germline V gene, CDR1 is MNHEY and CDR2 is SVGEGT. The CDR3 loop reads CASSYSGGRGQSENYNEQFF. CDR3 nucleotides: TGTGCCAGCAGTTACTCAGGGGGGAGGGGGCAGTCAGAAAATTACAATGAGCAGTTCTTC.

This clonotype was detected only once. The chain recombines TRBV5-1 with TRBJ1-1; TRBD1 matches 7 bases. Per the germline V gene, CDR1 is SGHRS and CDR2 is YFSETQ. Unmatched junction bases numbered 5, after V lost 4 bases and J lost 5 bases. This CDR3 spans 13 amino acids. The CDR3 sequence is CASSLGQPTEAFF. Written as DNA, the CDR3 is TGCGCCAGCAGCCTGGGACAGCCGACTGAAGCTTTCTTT.

This clonotype appeared a single time. This sequence joins TRBV7-4 and TRBJ1-2; weak D call: TRBD1 (6 bases). The germline gives CDR1 SGHVT, CDR2 SQSDAQ. The CDR3 is made up of 16 amino acids. Trimming pared 4 bases from V and 3 bases from J, leaving 18 bases between. CDR3 amino acids: CASSSDSQGSYYGYTF. DNA for the CDR3: TGTGCCAGCAGCTCGGACAGCCAGGGCTCCTACTATGGCTACACCTTC.

In its sample, this clonotype was seen a few times. V is TRBV3-1 and J is TRBJ2-1; 8 nucleotides line up with TRBD2. The CDR3 spans 17 residues. V lost 0 bases and J lost 5; bases outside the gene matches: 9. Germline V gives CDR1 LGHDT, CDR2 YNNKEL (reference sequence). The CDR3 loop is CASSQDSSGTRHNEQFF. In DNA form, the CDR3 reads TGTGCCAGCAGCCAAGATTCTTCCGGGACTAGACACAATGAGCAGTTCTTC.

The chain has TRBV5-1 and TRBJ2-2, with D possibly matching TRBD2 (6 bases). Deletions cut 6 bases from V and 2 bases from J, with 14 bases between. CDR3 length: 15 residues. Germline lookup yields CDR1 SGHRS and CDR2 YFSETQ. CDR3 in amino acids: CASKSGTSNTGELFF. Written as DNA, the CDR3 is TGCGCCAGCAAATCCGGGACTTCTAACACCGGGGAGCTGTTTTTT.